The 32 T cell receptor beta chains below were found in one sample sequenced in a study of T cells in localized non-small cell lung cancer. The table came from immunoSEQ multiplex PCR; TCRdb's copy has only in-frame clones and leaves some out. The data show about 2,100 clones, roughly 27% seen once. The sequences come from normal lung tissue next to the tumor, collected before any cancer treatment. All receptors come from a woman aged 40-75 years with stage I lung adenocarcinoma.

This chain connects TRBV6-8 to TRBJ1-5; D unresolved. CDR3 size: 13 residues. CDR1 and CDR2 from the germline V gene are MNHGY and SAAAGT. V was shortened by 2 bases and J by 5 bases, with 7 bases between the two germline ends. The CDR3 region is CASSYEGDQPQHF. As DNA, the CDR3 is TGTGCCAGCAGTTACGAGGGAGATCAGCCCCAGCATTTT.

This clone has just a few counts. V is TRBV6-8 and J is TRBJ1-1; 8 bases are shared with TRBD1. CDR3 length equals 16 residues. V trimming: 6 bases; J trimming: 4 bases; junction bases outside the gene matches: 13. Germline CDR1 is MNHGY and CDR2 is SAAAGT. In DNA, the CDR3 is TGTGCCAGCAGGGCCTTGACAGGGGCAAGGGGCACTGAAGCTTTCTTT. The encoded protein is CASRALTGARGTEAFF.

The table lists this clone with a few counts. This chain uses TRBV9 with TRBJ1-1; a possible D gene is TRBD1 (5 bases). The V gene lost 4 bases and the J gene lost 1 base, with 14 bases spanning the gap. The germline CDR1 and CDR2 sequences are SGDLS and YYNGEE. The CDR3 spans 15 residues. The CDR3 here is CASSPYQGANTEAFF. For the CDR3, the DNA is TGTGCCAGCAGCCCCTACCAGGGAGCGAACACTGAAGCTTTCTTT.

This clone qualifies as medium-sized. The chain employs TRBV11-3 and TRBJ2-1; maybe TRBD2 (6 bases). The germline V and J ends were trimmed by 2 bases and 6 bases, with 23 bases remaining between them. Germline lookup yields CDR1 SGHNT and CDR2 YENEEA. This CDR3 is built from 18 residues. The CDR3 loop is CASSLLGWSGTEGNEQFF. The CDR3 bases are TGTGCCAGCAGCTTATTGGGGTGGTCGGGGACGGAGGGCAATGAGCAGTTCTTC.

V is TRBV5-1 and J is TRBJ1-6; D possibly corresponds to TRBD1 (5 bases). Germline V lookup: CDR1 SGHRS, CDR2 YFSETQ. The CDR3 totals 15 residues. V lost 4 bases and J lost 7, with 15 bases in between. The DNA for the CDR3 is TGCGCCAGCAGCGGCGAGGGGCGAGAGAATTCACCCCTCCACTTT. Amino acids: CASSGEGRENSPLHF.

This clone was counted between two and nine times. V gene TRBV11-3 combines with J gene TRBJ1-4, with unresolved D. Germline lookup yields CDR1 SGHNT and CDR2 YENEEA. The CDR3 is 15 amino acids. V was shortened by 2 bases and J by 2 bases, with 9 bases between the two germline ends. The CDR3 DNA follows: TGTGCCAGCAGCTTAAGGTTAGGGACTAATGAAAAACTGTTTTTT. Amino acids: CASSLRLGTNEKLFF. Using reference TRBV11-3 and TRBJ1-4 for the parts outside the CDR3, the full variable domain is EAGVVQSPRYKIIEKKQPVAFWCNPISGHNTLYWYLQNLGQGPELLIRYENEEAVDDSQLPKDRFSAERLKGVDSTLKIQPAELGDSAVYLCASSLRLGTNEKLFFGSGTQLSVL.

By proportion, this clone is medium-sized. The rearrangement links TRBV9 to TRBJ1-1; 7 bases map to TRBD1. Germline values: CDR1 SGDLS, CDR2 YYNGEE. Trimming at V came to 4 bases and at J to 6 bases, leaving 9 bases not matched to a gene. The CDR3 is 14 residues long. The CDR3 loop is CASSLGAGTAEAFF. The CDR3 DNA reads as TGTGCCAGCAGCTTAGGTGCCGGGACAGCTGAAGCTTTCTTT. Drawing the rest from reference TRBV9 and TRBJ1-1, the complete variable domain is DSGVTQTPKHLITATGQRVTLRCSPRSGDLSVYWYQQSLDQGLQFLIQYYNGEERAKGNILERFSAQQFPDLHSELNLSSLELGDSALYFCASSLGAGTAEAFFGQGTRLTVV.

The chain links TRBV4-1 to TRBJ1-6; 9 bases line up with TRBD1. Germline V gene sequence: CDR1 MGHRA, CDR2 YSYEKL. J was trimmed by 7 bases and V by 3 bases; bases with no gene match: 7. This CDR3 contains 16 residues. CDR3 DNA sequence: TGCGCCAGCAGCCACGCACAGGGGGCTGGCAATTCACCCCTCCACTTT. It encodes CASSHAQGAGNSPLHF.

By share, this clone ranks as medium-sized. CDR3 amino acids: CASSRDLANTGELFF. As DNA, the CDR3 is TGTGCCAGCAGTCGGGACTTGGCGAACACCGGGGAGCTGTTTTTT. V usage is TRBV6-8 and J usage is TRBJ2-2; a possible D gene is TRBD2 (6 bases). The CDR3 totals 15 residues. V lost 5 bases to trimming and J lost 0 bases, with 10 bases between them. Germline CDR1 and CDR2: MNHGY and SAAAGT.

The chain uses TRBV5-1 and TRBJ1-1; TRBD1 is a possible D gene (6 bases). V dropped 2 bases and J dropped 6 bases, with 20 bases sitting between them. This CDR3 has 16 amino acids. Germline V CDR1 and CDR2: SGHRS, YFSETQ. The CDR3 DNA sequence: TGCGCCAGCAGCTTAGCGGGGGCTACTGGGTCGGCTGAAGCTTTCTTT. Its protein product is CASSLAGATGSAEAFF.

The chain combines TRBV28 with TRBJ2-1; D remains ambiguous. The CDR3 sequence is 15 residues long. Trimming removed 6 bases from V and 2 bases from J, with 14 bases in between. Germline V gene data show CDR1 as MDHEN and CDR2 as SYDVKM. The CDR3 DNA reads TGTGCCAGCAGCCCTATTGGCTCTCCCTACAATGAGCAGTTCTTC. Its translation: CASSPIGSPYNEQFF.

The chain has TRBV7-6 and TRBJ2-3; unclear D gene. This CDR3 has 15 amino acids. CDR1 SGHVS and CDR2 FNYEAQ come from the germline V gene. The V gene lost 1 base and the J gene lost 3 bases, with 11 bases spanning the gap. DNA of the CDR3: TGTGCCAGCAGCTTAGGGGAAGCTAGGACAGATACGCAGTATTTT. Amino acid sequence: CASSLGEARTDTQYF.

The chain combines TRBV9 with TRBJ1-3; maybe TRBD1 (5 bases). The germline V gene encodes CDR1 SGDLS and CDR2 YYNGEE. The CDR3 spans 17 residues. The V gene lost 5 bases and the J gene lost 0 bases, with 18 bases spanning the gap. CDR3 coding DNA: TGTGCCAGCAGTGGCCCAGGGACGGGGAGCTCTGGAAACACCATATATTTT. Translated: CASSGPGTGSSGNTIYF.

The V gene is TRBV19, the J gene TRBJ2-6; a possible D gene is TRBD1 (6 bases). CDR1 and CDR2 (germline): LNHDA, SQIVND (reference sequence). This CDR3 spans 17 amino acids. Trimming pared 9 bases from V and 1 base from J, leaving 19 bases between. CDR3 residues: CASATHKGVSGANVLTF. The CDR3 bases are TGTGCCAGCGCCACTCATAAGGGGGTATCTGGGGCCAACGTCCTGACTTTC.

In its sample, this clone was seen a few times. The rearrangement links TRBV11-3 to TRBJ1-6; D is unresolved. The CDR3 totals 14 residues. Germline CDR1 reads SGHNT; CDR2 reads YENEEA. V was clipped by 4 bases and J by 10 bases, with 14 bases between them. For the CDR3, the DNA is TGTGCCAGCAGCTCATCACGTGGTTGGTCACCCCTCCACTTT. Translating it yields CASSSSRGWSPLHF.

The gene calls are TRBV6-8 and TRBJ1-4, with D maybe TRBD1 (6 bases). The CDR3 has 15 amino acids. V was shortened by 7 bases and J by 6 bases, with 18 bases between the two germline ends. The germline V gene encodes CDR1 MNHGY and CDR2 SAAAGT. The CDR3 reads CASKKGVVAYEKLFF. CDR3 bases: TGTGCCAGCAAAAAGGGGGTTGTGGCTTATGAAAAACTGTTTTTT.

In its sample, this clone was seen a few times. V gene TRBV6-8 combines with J gene TRBJ1-3, with TRBD1 as a possible D gene (5 bases). The ends were cut back, 0 bases at V and 2 bases at J, with 8 bases in the middle. Looked up from germline, CDR1 is MNHGY and CDR2 is SAAAGT. This CDR3 has 15 amino acids. The CDR3 DNA sequence: TGTGCCAGCAGTTACTCGTCAGGGACTGGAAACACCATATATTTT. It encodes CASSYSSGTGNTIYF.

This clone has a single count. Here the CDR3 reads CASSIRGQTDTQYF. The CDR3 DNA sequence: TGTGCCAGTAGTATTAGGGGGCAGACAGATACGCAGTATTTT. This rearrangement joins TRBV19 to TRBJ2-3; 7 bases align to TRBD1. The CDR3 has 14 amino acids. Per the germline V gene, CDR1 is LNHDA and CDR2 is SQIVND (reference sequence). Trimming took 3 bases from V and 3 from J; bases not matched to a gene: 3.

The chain carries TRBV5-1 and TRBJ2-2; a weak D match, TRBD1 (6 bases). V lost 5 bases and J lost 2, with 10 bases in between. Germline lookup yields CDR1 SGHRS and CDR2 YFSETQ. CDR3 size: 14 residues. The DNA for the CDR3 is TGCGCCAGCAGTAAGGGGGACAACACCGGGGAGCTGTTTTTT. It codes for CASSKGDNTGELFF.

This clone rates as medium-sized. The J gene is TRBJ1-3, the V gene TRBV11-3; 8 bases line up with TRBD1. Trimming took 6 bases from V and 4 from J; bases not matched to a gene: 5. CDR1 and CDR2 (germline): SGHNT, YENEEA. The CDR3 consists of 14 residues. CDR3 sequence: CASRTTGAGNTIYF. The CDR3 DNA follows: TGTGCCAGCAGAACGACAGGGGCCGGAAACACCATATATTTT.

This clone was seen a handful of times. The CDR3 nucleotides are TGTGCCAGCAGCTTGGTGGTACAGGGGAATGAAAAACTGTTTTTT. Amino acids: CASSLVVQGNEKLFF. The gene calls are TRBV11-3 and TRBJ1-4, with 7 bases matching TRBD1. This CDR3 has 15 amino acids. Trimming at V came to 3 bases and at J to 5 bases, leaving 6 bases not matched to a gene. Germline V lookup: CDR1 SGHNT, CDR2 YENEEA.

This clone occurred a few times. The rearrangement links TRBV11-3 to TRBJ1-1; D unresolved. The CDR3 contains 14 residues. V lost 6 bases, J lost 6 bases, and 17 bases lay in between. Germline-derived CDR1 and CDR2 are SGHNT and YENEEA. CDR3 in DNA: TGTGCCAGCAGTCTAGCGGTAGGCCGAGCTGAAGCTTTCTTT. This codes for CASSLAVGRAEAFF.

This clone was counted between two and nine times. This chain connects TRBV12-2 to TRBJ2-5; the table's D call, TRBD1, has no DNA check behind it. TRBV12-2 constitutes a pseudogene. CDR3 size: 14 residues. CDR3 coding DNA: TGTGCCAGTCTCACTACAGGAGTACAAGAGACCCAGTACTTC. This gives the protein CASLTTGVQETQYF.

The J gene is TRBJ1-1, the V gene TRBV9; TRBD1 matches 11 bases. The CDR3 extends over 14 amino acids. Germline values: CDR1 SGDLS, CDR2 YYNGEE. V trimming: 4 bases; J trimming: 8 bases; junction bases outside the gene matches: 7. The CDR3 nucleotides read TGTGCCAGCAGCCCAGGGACAGGGGGTCTCGAAGCTTTCTTT. It yields the protein CASSPGTGGLEAFF.

Judged by abundance, this clone is medium-sized. This chain links TRBV6-8 with TRBJ1-2, with TRBD1 as a possible D gene (6 bases). This CDR3 has 15 amino acids. Germline V gene sequence: CDR1 MNHGY, CDR2 SAAAGT. V was clipped by 5 bases and J by 5 bases, with 18 bases between them. The CDR3 loop reads CASSTRGGGGYGYTF. CDR3 bases: TGTGCCAGCAGTACCCGAGGGGGTGGGGGTTATGGCTACACCTTC.

The rearrangement joins TRBV11-3 to TRBJ2-7; tentatively, D is TRBD2 (7 bases). Trimming shortened V by 4 bases and J by 4 bases, and 20 bases separated the two germline ends. This CDR3 has 16 residues. Germline V gene data show CDR1 as SGHNT and CDR2 as YENEEA. The CDR3 DNA is TGTGCCAGCAGCTCCCTTGGAGGGGGGGGAACTTACGAGCAGTACTTC. Protein sequence: CASSSLGGGGTYEQYF.

This clone was picked up a small number of times. The genes are TRBV19 and TRBJ2-2, with TRBD1 matching over 9 bases. CDR3 length: 16 amino acids. Trimming at V came to 7 bases and at J to 4 bases, leaving 10 bases not matched to a gene. Germline loops: CDR1 LNHDA, CDR2 SQIVND (reference sequence). The CDR3 DNA is TGTGCCAGTACCACGGGGACAGGGTTTGCCACCGGGGAGCTGTTTTTT. Translated, it gives CASTTGTGFATGELFF.

The V call is TRBV9, the J call TRBJ1-6, with D tentatively TRBD1 (5 bases). This CDR3 is 14 amino acids long. With 4 bases removed from V and 6 bases from J, the gap between germline ends came to 11 bases. CDR1 is SGDLS, CDR2 YYNGEE, per germline. The CDR3 coding sequence is TGTGCCAGCAGCTCCGGGACTGTTAATTCACCCCTCCACTTT. Amino acid sequence: CASSSGTVNSPLHF. Full variable domain (rest looked up from reference TRBV9 and TRBJ1-6): DSGVTQTPKHLITATGQRVTLRCSPRSGDLSVYWYQQSLDQGLQFLIQYYNGEERAKGNILERFSAQQFPDLHSELNLSSLELGDSALYFCASSSGTVNSPLHFGNGTRLTVT.

The chain uses TRBV25-1 and TRBJ1-1, with no clear D. The germline V gene has CDR1 MGHDK and CDR2 SYGVNS. Trimming pared 6 bases from V and 5 bases from J, leaving 10 bases between. This CDR3 spans 12 amino acids. This CDR3 reads CASSDPSTEAFF. The CDR3 bases are TGTGCCAGCAGCGACCCCTCGACTGAAGCTTTCTTT.

In this sample, this clone turned up a few times. The V and J genes are TRBV11-3 and TRBJ1-2, with D possibly being TRBD1 (6 bases). Trimming shortened V by 5 bases and J by 5 bases, and 18 bases separated the two germline ends. The CDR3 runs to 15 residues. Per germline, CDR1 SGHNT and CDR2 YENEEA. As DNA, the CDR3 is TGTGCCAGCAGCGTCTTCGCCGGGACAAGTTATGGCTACACCTTC. This translates into CASSVFAGTSYGYTF.

This clone turned up a few times. The rearrangement links TRBV4-1 to TRBJ1-6, with 7 bases identical to TRBD1. The junction had 6 bases not matched to a gene; V was cut back by 4 bases and J by 9 bases. Per germline, CDR1 MGHRA and CDR2 YSYEKL. The CDR3 consists of 14 residues. CDR3 sequence reads: CASSPDRVISPLHF. The CDR3 region has the DNA TGCGCCAGCAGCCCAGACAGGGTAATTTCACCCCTCCACTTT.

This clone was counted a few times. The genes are TRBV18 and TRBJ1-6; D remains ambiguous. Germline lookup yields CDR1 KGHSH and CDR2 LQKENI. V gave up 2 bases and J gave up 7 bases, with 12 bases separating them. CDR3 length: 15 amino acids. CDR3 sequence reads: CASSPSAALNSPLHF. The CDR3 DNA follows: TGTGCCAGCTCACCATCGGCAGCCTTGAATTCACCCCTCCACTTT.